Listed below are T cell receptor beta chains from one sample, sequenced in a study of blood T cell repertoires in COVID-19. Sequencing was performed with immunoSEQ multiplex PCR; in TCRdb, only in-frame clones are kept and a portion is missing. The table includes about 160,000 clones, approximately 90% detected once. Sequenced input: peripheral blood. The receptors come from a man between 18 and 35 years old with acute or convalescent COVID-19. The CDR3 runs from the conserved cysteine through the conserved F or W. The D gene is left open where the match is weak. Expanded clones get a size class; other rows say once, few or many, or leave the size out.

J gene | D gene | clone size | V gene | CDR3 DNA | CDR3 protein
TRBJ1-5 | TRBD1 | NA | TRBV12-3/TRBV12-4 | TGTGCCAGCAGCGGGACAGGGGATCAGCCCCAGCATTTT | CASSGTGDQPQHF
TRBJ1-2 | TRBD1 | NA | TRBV5-1 | TGCGCCAGCAGCTCTGCGACAGGGACTCGGGATGGCTACACCTTC | CASSSATGTRDGYTF
TRBJ1-1 | NA | NA | TRBV5-1 | TGCGCCAGCAGCTTGGGAGTTCAGGTGAACACTGAAGCTTTCTTT | CASSLGVQVNTEAFF
TRBJ2-1 | TRBD2 | once | TRBV20-1 | TGCAGTGCTAGTGGGCTAGCGGGGGGGAGGAACAATGAGCAGTTCTTC | CSASGLAGGRNNEQFF
TRBJ2-2 | NA | NA | TRBV5-1 | TGCGCCAGCAGCTTAGGGGAACCCAACACCGGGGAGCTGTTTTTT | CASSLGEPNTGELFF
TRBJ1-4 | NA | NA | TRBV5-6 | TGTGCCAGCAGCACCCCGGGGGGCCCCCATGAAAAACTGTTTTTT | CASSTPGGPHEKLFF
TRBJ1-1 | TRBD1 | NA | TRBV7-2 | TGTGCCAGCAGCGGACAGGATTCCACGGGAGCTTTCTTT | CASSGQDSTGAFF
TRBJ1-2 | NA | once | TRBV5-1 | TGCGCCAGCAGCTCGCGGCCCTCCAACTATGGCTACACCTTC | CASSSRPSNYGYTF
TRBJ1-6 | NA | NA | TRBV6-5 | TGTGCCAGCAATCCCGGGACTCAAGAAAATTCACCCCTCCACTTT | CASNPGTQENSPLHF
TRBJ2-7 | TRBD2 | NA | TRBV5-4 | TGTGCCAGCAGTAGCGGACTAGCGGGCCTTAACGGATACGAGCAGTACTTC | CASSSGLAGLNGYEQYF
TRBJ2-5 | TRBD2 | NA | TRBV27 | TGTGCCAGCAAGCAATCGGTAGCGGGAGGGGAGACCCAGTACTTC | CASKQSVAGGETQYF
TRBJ2-1 | NA | NA | TRBV11-3 | TGTGCCAGCAGCACCCGACAGGCTCCCGTCTACAATGAGCAGTTCTTC | CASSTRQAPVYNEQFF
TRBJ1-2 | NA | NA | TRBV7-9 | TGTGCCAGCAGCTTAGGTATGCCAGACTATGGCTACACCTTC | CASSLGMPDYGYTF
TRBJ2-7 | TRBD1 | NA | TRBV6-1 | TGTGCCAGCAGGGAAGGGGACAGGGGGGCCTACGAGCAGTACTTC | CASREGDRGAYEQYF
TRBJ1-3 | NA | NA | TRBV5-5 | TGTGCCAGCAGCTTGGCCGTGGGACTCTCTGGAAACACCATATATTTT | CASSLAVGLSGNTIYF
TRBJ1-1 | NA | NA | TRBV6-5 | TGTGCCAGCAACACGGGGGGCACTGAAGCTTTCTTT | CASNTGGTEAFF
TRBJ2-7 | TRBD2 | NA | TRBV5-4 | TGTGCCAGCAGCTTGGGGACTAGCGGGACCTACGAGCAGTACTTC | CASSLGTSGTYEQYF
TRBJ1-3 | NA | few | TRBV27 | TGTGCCAGCCGTAAACTACCCCCCAGAGACTCTGGAAACACCATATATTTT | CASRKLPPRDSGNTIYF
TRBJ1-2 | NA | NA | TRBV14 | TGTGCAACTAATAGGTTCGGCGGCTACACCTTC | CATNRFGGYTF
TRBJ1-1 | NA | NA | TRBV19 | TGTGCCAGTAGTATTGGGCAGCTGGGGAACACTGAAGCTTTCTTT | CASSIGQLGNTEAFF
TRBJ1-1 | NA | NA | TRBV9 | TGTGCCAGCAGCGGCGGGGACTCCGTGAACACTGAAGCTTTCTTT | CASSGGDSVNTEAFF
TRBJ2-5 | TRBD1 | NA | TRBV4-1 | TGCGCCAGCAGCCTTTCCAGGGACAGGCCAAACATGGAGACCCAGTACTTC | CASSLSRDRPNMETQYF
TRBJ1-2 | NA | NA | TRBV3-1/TRBV3-2 | TGTGCCAGCAGCCTGTGGGGGGTTGGCTACACCTTC | CASSLWGVGYTF
TRBJ1-1 | NA | NA | TRBV19 | TGTGCCAGTAACGGGGGCACTGAAGCTTTCTTT | CASNGGTEAFF
TRBJ2-5 | NA | NA | TRBV10-2 | TGCGCCAGCAGTGAGCCGCGCCAAGAGACCCAGTACTTC | CASSEPRQETQYF
TRBJ1-5 | TRBD1 | NA | TRBV18 | TGTGCCAGCTCACCCGGACAGGACAATCAGCCCCAGCATTTT | CASSPGQDNQPQHF
TRBJ2-2 | NA | NA | TRBV18 | TGTGCCAGCTCACGCAAGTGGACACCGAACACCGGGGAGCTGTTTTTT | CASSRKWTPNTGELFF
TRBJ1-2 | NA | NA | TRBV10-2 | TGCGCCAGCAGTGGGACATACTACTATGGCTACACCTTC | CASSGTYYYGYTF
TRBJ1-2 | TRBD1 | few | TRBV4-1 | TGCGCCAGCAGCCAAGATTCGGCGACAGGGAGGAGTGGCTACACCTTC | CASSQDSATGRSGYTF
TRBJ2-7 | NA | NA | TRBV15 | TGTGCCACCAGCAGAGCCCGGGGCGGGGGCGAAACCTACGAGCAGTACTTC | CATSRARGGGETYEQYF
TRBJ2-7 | TRBD2 | NA | TRBV5-1 | TGCGCCAGCAGCTCCAGAGCGGGGCCCTACGAGCAGTACTTC | CASSSRAGPYEQYF
TRBJ2-5 | TRBD2 | NA | TRBV2 | TGTGCCAGCACTATTGGGACTAGCGGGGGGGCGGTCGGAGAGACCCAGTACTTC | CASTIGTSGGAVGETQYF
TRBJ1-2 | TRBD1 | NA | TRBV7-8 | TGTGCCAGCAGCTTGGAAGGACAGGGCACCTATGGCTACACCTTC | CASSLEGQGTYGYTF